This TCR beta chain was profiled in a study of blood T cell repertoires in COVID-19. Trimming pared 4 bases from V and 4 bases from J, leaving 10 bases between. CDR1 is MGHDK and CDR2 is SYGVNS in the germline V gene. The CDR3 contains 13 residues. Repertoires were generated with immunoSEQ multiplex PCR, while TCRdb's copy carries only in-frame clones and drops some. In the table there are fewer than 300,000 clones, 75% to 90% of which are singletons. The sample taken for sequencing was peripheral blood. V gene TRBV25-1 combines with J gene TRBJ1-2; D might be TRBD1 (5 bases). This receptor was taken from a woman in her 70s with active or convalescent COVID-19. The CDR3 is CASSVQGGYGYTF. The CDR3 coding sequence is TGTGCCAGCAGTGTTCAGGGAGGCTATGGCTACACCTTC.